This TCR beta chain appears in the sequencing data of a study of tumor and adjacent non-tumor tissue in lung cancer. The template was RNA from unsorted bulk tissue. Comments on this clonotype: At one of its ends the junction is not consistent with the germline gene, which may arise from a read error.

A modified ARM-PCR protocol with three rounds of nested PCR amplified TCRbeta. MiXCR, run by TCRdb on the multiplex PCR reads, gives a single entry per CDR3 protein. The top ten hold approximately 26% of the sample, which has 220,000 or so distinct CDR3 sequences, 60% to 85% seen once. Germline V gene data show CDR1 as SGHAT and CDR2 as FQNNGV. The CDR3 consists of 18 residues. The sequence was collected from a man between 60 and 75 years old with non-small cell lung cancer. Sequences were obtained from lung tumor tissue. V gene TRBV11-2 combines with J gene TRBJ2-2; 11 bases are shared with TRBD2. The CDR3 region has the DNA TGTGCCAGTAGCTCGCGACTAGCGGGATTAGTGAACACCTGGGAGCTGTTTTTT. Translated: CASSSRLAGLVNTWELFF.